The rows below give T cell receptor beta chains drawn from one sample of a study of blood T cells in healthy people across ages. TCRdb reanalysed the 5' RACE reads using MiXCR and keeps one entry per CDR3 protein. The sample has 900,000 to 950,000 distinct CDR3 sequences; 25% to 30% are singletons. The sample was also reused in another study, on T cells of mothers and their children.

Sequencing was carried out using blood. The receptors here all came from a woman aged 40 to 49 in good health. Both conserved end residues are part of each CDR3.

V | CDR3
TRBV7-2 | CASSLLQGFAVTASSNEQFF
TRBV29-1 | CSATWGNQPQHF
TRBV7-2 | CASSPRGAGSPLHF
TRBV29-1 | CSAGRGDTEAFF
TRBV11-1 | CASSLAGESSYEQYF
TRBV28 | CASSVFGTGGNIQYF
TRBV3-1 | CASSQDRWNEQFF
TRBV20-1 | CSARDKLFRQKFTDTQYF
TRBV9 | CASSVEVGSYAGANVLTF
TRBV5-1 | CASSLEWGAAYEQYF
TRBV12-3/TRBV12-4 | CASSEDRTYNQPQHF
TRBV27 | CASTLGTGGFNEQFF
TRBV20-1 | CSAGTVTPYEQYF
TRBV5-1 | CASSLDQSRLDTQYF
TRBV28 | CASSSPGAAYEQYF
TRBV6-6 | CASSPPLVDSPLHF
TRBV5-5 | CASSFGGNNYGYTF
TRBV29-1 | CSVEVLAGQPQHF
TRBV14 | CASSQGLGEQFF
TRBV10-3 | CAISESSGGAYNEQFF
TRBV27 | CASSFNAHSYEQYF
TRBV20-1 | CSAPPGQGGYEQYF
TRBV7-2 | CASSSQGGGAYEQYF
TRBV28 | CASSLSKTGDYEQYF
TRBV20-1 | CSARDWLGAGGTNEQFF
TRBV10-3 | CAIQKEDRGHGGYTF
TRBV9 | CASSVPGANVLTF
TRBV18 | CASSPPGGLAKNIQYF
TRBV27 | CASSFEAIWANEQFF
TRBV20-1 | CSATLGMYNEQFF
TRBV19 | CASSRDRANVLTF
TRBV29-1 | CSVATGSSYEQYF
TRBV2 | CASMEPGGPYNEQFF
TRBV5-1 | CASRVDRGYEQYF
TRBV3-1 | CASSQVAGGLSYEQYF
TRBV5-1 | CASSWEGNRAFF
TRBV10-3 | CAISAQPYEQYF
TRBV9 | CASSVVTGNEQFF
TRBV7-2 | CASSRSGVTLGYEQYF
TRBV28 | CASSLQKFRRPGQGRSPLHF
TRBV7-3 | CASSLNPSGTGGQAFF
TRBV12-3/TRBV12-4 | CASSPNGLAGTDTQYF
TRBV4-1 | CASSQGPGTGSYEQYF